In this sample, the clone carrying this T cell receptor (beta chain) turned up many times. RNA transcripts provided the source from which TCR beta CDR3 regions were amplified. In the first-round RT-PCR of the TCR CDR3, the HTBI primer set was used. From the multiplex PCR reads, TCRdb called clonotypes with MiXCR, one entry per CDR3 protein. The profile shows about 340,000 distinct CDR3 sequences, approximately 22% of them singletons. The sample is drawn from a study of T cells in Graves' hyperthyroidism and ophthalmopathy. Study details: Peripheral blood sampling occurred at initial diagnosis, before any treatment.

The germline V gene encodes CDR1 MNHEY and CDR2 SVGEGT. Losses at the gene ends were 1 base for V and 7 bases for J; bases not matched to a gene: 6. CDR3 length: 15 amino acids. Sequences were obtained from blood. The receptor was isolated from a woman aged 45-65 years with Graves' hyperthyroidism. V and J are TRBV6-2 or TRBV6-3 and TRBJ1-1; 10 bases map to TRBD1. The CDR3 protein is CASSYWGQGFGEAFF. The DNA of the CDR3 is TGTGCCAGCAGTTACTGGGGACAGGGGTTCGGTGAAGCTTTCTTT.